The 15 T cell receptor beta chains listed next were all sequenced from one sample in a study of shared clonotypes between healthy human individuals. The data were produced by immunoSEQ multiplex PCR, yet TCRdb's version contains in-frame clones alone and is incomplete. The sample has under 650,000 clones; about 96% are singletons. Sequences were obtained from naive CD4+ T cells sorted from blood. Stated subset: CD45RA+ positively selected. These receptors originate from a woman aged 25 to 39 in good health.

The V gene is TRBV19, the J gene TRBJ1-5; D unclear. This CDR3 spans 14 amino acids. Germline V gives CDR1 LNHDA, CDR2 SQIVND (reference sequence). V was trimmed by 4 bases and J by 1 base, leaving 8 bases between them. CDR3 residues: CASSNHLSNQPQHF. The CDR3 DNA is TGTGCCAGTAGTAACCATTTAAGCAATCAGCCCCAGCATTTT.

The chain has TRBV18 and TRBJ2-7; D may be TRBD2 (6 bases). The CDR3 spans 15 residues. The ends were cut back, 4 bases at V and 3 bases at J, with 16 bases in the middle. CDR1 KGHSH and CDR2 LQKENI come from the germline V gene. The DNA of the CDR3 is TGTGCCAGCTCACTGGCCGGGACTCCGGACTACGAGCAGTACTTC. It translates to CASSLAGTPDYEQYF. Full variable domain (outside the CDR3, taken from reference TRBV18 and TRBJ2-7): NAGVMQNPRHLVRRRGQEARLRCSPMKGHSHVYWYRQLPEEGLKFMVYLQKENIIDESGMPKERFSAEFPKEGPSILRIQQVVRGDSAAYFCASSLAGTPDYEQYFGPGTRLTVT.

J is TRBJ1-5 and V is TRBV6-1, with D uncertain. Trimming left V 5 bases short and J 7 bases short, with 12 bases between. CDR1 is MNHNS and CDR2 is SASEGT in the germline V gene. The CDR3 extends over 13 amino acids. CDR3 region: CASSSSEEQPQHF. The CDR3 DNA reads TGTGCCAGCAGTTCTTCAGAGGAACAGCCCCAGCATTTT.

The chain links TRBV29-1 to TRBJ2-2; D perhaps matches TRBD1 (6 bases). The CDR3 extends over 14 amino acids. Trimming shortened V by 5 bases and J by 1 base, and 11 bases separated the two germline ends. In germline, CDR1 is SQVTM, CDR2 ANQGSEA. The CDR3 is CSVRTALNTGELFF. The CDR3, as DNA: TGCAGCGTTAGGACAGCGTTGAACACCGGGGAGCTGTTTTTT.

The chain uses TRBV18 and TRBJ2-7; weak D call: TRBD2 (5 bases). Between the trimmed V and J ends, which lost 1 base and 2 bases, there was a span of 6 bases. The CDR3 covers 13 residues. Germline V lookup: CDR1 KGHSH, CDR2 LQKENI. CDR3 residues: CASSPRGAYEQYF. The DNA of the CDR3 is TGTGCCAGCTCACCACGGGGAGCCTACGAGCAGTACTTC.

V is TRBV5-1 and J is TRBJ1-1, with no clear D. The CDR3 has 13 amino acids. Germline assignment: CDR1 SGHRS and CDR2 YFSETQ. The V and J ends lost 1 base and 0 bases respectively, with 4 bases between them. This CDR3 reads CASSLTMNTEAFF. The CDR3 region has the DNA TGCGCCAGCAGCTTGACCATGAACACTGAAGCTTTCTTT.

The chain links TRBV15 to TRBJ2-3; a weak D match, TRBD1 (5 bases). V lost 3 bases and J 0 bases, leaving 7 bases between the germline ends. The CDR3 consists of 14 residues. The germline gives CDR1 LNHNV, CDR2 YYDKDF (reference sequence). CDR3 nucleotides: TGTGCCACCAGCAGGGACATTAGCACAGATACGCAGTATTTT. It yields the protein CATSRDISTDTQYF.

J is TRBJ2-1 and V is TRBV4-1, with D perhaps TRBD1 (6 bases). The germline V gene has CDR1 MGHRA and CDR2 YSYEKL. The CDR3 loop spans 15 amino acids. V dropped 4 bases and J dropped 1 base, with 11 bases sitting between them. CDR3 bases: TGCGCCAGCAGCCTACCGGGGACATCCTACAATGAGCAGTTCTTC. Protein product: CASSLPGTSYNEQFF.

The chain has TRBV18 and TRBJ2-7; TRBD1 matches 10 bases. The junction had 8 bases not matched to a gene; V was cut back by 6 bases and J by 6 bases. Per germline, CDR1 KGHSH and CDR2 LQKENI. CDR3 length: 14 amino acids. The CDR3 loop reads CASSHETGGFEQYF. CDR3 DNA: TGTGCCAGCTCCCACGAGACAGGGGGCTTCGAGCAGTACTTC.

The J gene is TRBJ2-7, the V gene TRBV19, with 11 bases lining up with TRBD2. The trim removed 3 bases at V and 3 bases at J, leaving 4 bases unmatched. Per the germline V gene, CDR1 is LNHDA and CDR2 is SQIVND (reference sequence). The CDR3 contains 15 residues. In DNA, the CDR3 is TGTGCCAGTAGTATCCTAGCGGGAGGACTCTACGAGCAGTACTTC. Amino acids: CASSILAGGLYEQYF.

The chain employs TRBV18 and TRBJ2-5; possible D gene TRBD1, 5 bases. CDR1 KGHSH and CDR2 LQKENI come from the germline V gene. Trimming removed 4 bases from V and 4 bases from J, with 13 bases in between. The CDR3 is made up of 14 amino acids. CDR3 residues: CASSRQDRRETQYF. The CDR3 DNA reads TGTGCCAGCTCACGACAAGACAGACGAGAGACCCAGTACTTC.

The genes are TRBV28 and TRBJ2-5; tentatively, D is TRBD1 or TRBD2 (5 bases each). The V end lost 1 base, the J end lost 2 bases, and 14 bases lay between the germline ends. Germline-derived CDR1 and CDR2 are MDHEN and SYDVKM. The CDR3 has 16 amino acids. CDR3 sequence: CASSLFPGRRQETQYF. Written as DNA, the CDR3 is TGTGCCAGCAGTTTATTCCCGGGGCGTAGACAAGAGACCCAGTACTTC.

In its sample, this clone was seen a few times. This chain uses TRBV6-1 with TRBJ2-7; 13 positions agree with TRBD2. Trimming cost V 4 bases and J 6 bases; bases outside gene matches: 9. Germline CDR1 MNHNS, CDR2 SASEGT. The CDR3 length is 16 residues. CDR3 in amino acids: CASSATQGLAGSEQYF. In DNA form, the CDR3 reads TGTGCCAGCAGTGCTACACAGGGACTAGCGGGAAGCGAGCAGTACTTC.

The rearrangement links TRBV2 to TRBJ2-7; 9 nucleotides align to TRBD1. The CDR3 spans 14 residues. V lost 5 bases to trimming and J lost 5 bases; unmatched junction nucleotides: 7. Germline-derived CDR1 and CDR2 are SNHLY and FYNNEI. CDR3 region: CASSIGQGIDEQYF. DNA for the CDR3: TGTGCCAGCAGTATCGGACAGGGGATCGACGAGCAGTACTTC.

The chain links TRBV2 to TRBJ2-7; 8 nucleotides align to TRBD2. The CDR3 sequence is 14 residues long. Germline values: CDR1 SNHLY, CDR2 FYNNEI. Trimming at V came to 6 bases and at J to 3 bases, leaving 7 bases not matched to a gene. CDR3 nucleotides: TGTGCCAGCAGCTTACTAGCGGCGGACTACGAGCAGTACTTC. The encoded protein is CASSLLAADYEQYF.